This T cell receptor (beta chain) appears in the sequencing data of a study of CD8 T cells in ankylosing spondylitis. Trimming took off 3 bases at V and 2 bases at J, with 15 bases between the two ends. This CDR3 has 16 residues. CDR1 is SGHVS and CDR2 is FQNEAQ in the germline V gene. Construction of TCR beta libraries was performed using quantitative 5'-RACE with molecular barcodes. TCRdb re-derived calls from the 5' RACE reads in MiXCR, one entry per CDR3 protein. Among hundreds of thousands of distinct CDR3 sequences listed, over 15% were seen once. Overall study results and limits: According to the report, clones linked to the disease were significantly enriched in matched synovial fluid samples taken from ankylosing spondylitis patients. A subset of motif variants has previously been described in the synovial fluid and blood of reactive arthritis. A TCR beta motif of several highly homologous variants appeared characteristic of ankylosing spondylitis blood. The disease-linked clones had a CD8+ phenotype and low blood frequencies.

Details on this clonotype: The antigen is undetermined.

V usage is TRBV7-8 and J usage is TRBJ2-3; D may be TRBD1 or TRBD2 (5 bases each). The receptor comes from a male donor with ankylosing spondylitis. The specimen sequenced was blood, either unsorted or a sorted T cell fraction (not recorded which). CDR3 loop: CASSFRGSPYTDTQYF. The CDR3 nucleotides are TGTGCCAGCAGCTTCCGGGGCAGTCCATACACAGATACGCAGTATTTT.